Reported below is one TCR beta chain. Antigen unknown. This entry is derived from a study of CD8+CD57+ T cells in acquired aplastic anemia. Study-level results: Common to patients and controls were around 30 CD8+ CDR3 sequences.

Germline CDR1 is SEHNR and CDR2 is FQNEAQ (reference sequence). The CDR3 loop spans 13 amino acids. V was shortened by 2 bases and J by 3 bases, with 6 bases between the two germline ends. Genomic DNA provided the template from which TCR beta VDJ and CDR3 profiles were obtained. One entry per CDR3 protein, called by TCRdb with MiXCR from the reads. The sample lists roughly 180,000 distinct CDR3 sequences; 45% to 50% were seen once. The TCR originated in a human donor in good health. Sequencing was performed on sorted CD4+, CD8+, or CD8+CD57+ T cells (not recorded which) from PBMCs. The J gene is TRBJ2-3, the V gene TRBV7-9; D gene uncertain. The CDR3 loop is CASSLLGTDTQYF. CDR3 in DNA: TGTGCCAGCAGCTTACTGGGGACAGATACGCAGTATTTT.